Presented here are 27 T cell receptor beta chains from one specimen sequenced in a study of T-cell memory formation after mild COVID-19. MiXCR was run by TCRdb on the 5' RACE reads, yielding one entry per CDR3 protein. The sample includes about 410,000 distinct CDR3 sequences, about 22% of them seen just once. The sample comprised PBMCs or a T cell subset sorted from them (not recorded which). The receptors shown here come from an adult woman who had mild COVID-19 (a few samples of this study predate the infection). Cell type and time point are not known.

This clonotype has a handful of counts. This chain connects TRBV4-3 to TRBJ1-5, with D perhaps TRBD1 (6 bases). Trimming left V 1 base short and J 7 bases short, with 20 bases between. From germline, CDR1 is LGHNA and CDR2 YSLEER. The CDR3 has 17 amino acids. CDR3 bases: TGCGCCAGCAGCCAAGTCCCCGTCGGGGGGCAGTTCCAGCCCCAGCATTTT. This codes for CASSQVPVGGQFQPQHF.

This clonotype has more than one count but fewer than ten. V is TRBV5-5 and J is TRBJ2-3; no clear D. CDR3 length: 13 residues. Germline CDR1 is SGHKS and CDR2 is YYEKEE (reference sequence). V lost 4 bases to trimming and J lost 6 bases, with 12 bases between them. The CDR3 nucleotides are TGTGCCAGCAGCCCGGGCGTGGGTGATACGCAGTATTTT. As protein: CASSPGVGDTQYF.

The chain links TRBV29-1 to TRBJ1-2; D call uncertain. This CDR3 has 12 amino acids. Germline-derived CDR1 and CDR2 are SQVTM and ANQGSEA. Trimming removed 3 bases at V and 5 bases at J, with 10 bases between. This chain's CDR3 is CSVELARYGYTF. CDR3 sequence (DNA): TGCAGCGTTGAGCTAGCAAGATATGGCTACACCTTC.

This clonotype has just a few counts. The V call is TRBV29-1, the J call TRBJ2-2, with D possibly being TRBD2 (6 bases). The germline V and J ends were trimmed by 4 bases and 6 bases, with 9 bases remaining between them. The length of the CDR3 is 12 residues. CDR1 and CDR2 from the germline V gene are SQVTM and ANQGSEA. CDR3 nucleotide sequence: TGCAGCGTTGTGGAGGGGTCCGGGGAGCTGTTTTTT. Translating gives CSVVEGSGELFF.

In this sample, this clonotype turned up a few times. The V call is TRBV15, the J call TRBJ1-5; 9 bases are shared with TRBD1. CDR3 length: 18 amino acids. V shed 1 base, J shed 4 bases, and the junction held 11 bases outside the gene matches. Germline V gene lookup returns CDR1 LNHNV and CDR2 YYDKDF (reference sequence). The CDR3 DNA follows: TGTGCCACCAGCAGAGTAAGTCCGGGGACAGGGCCGAATCAGCCCCAGCATTTT. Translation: CATSRVSPGTGPNQPQHF.

CDR3 coding DNA: TGTGCCAGCAGCCAAGACCCAGCGGGGTCGGGTGAGACCCAGTACTTC. Its protein is CASSQDPAGSGETQYF. V gene TRBV3-1 combines with J gene TRBJ2-5; 7 nucleotides match TRBD2. The CDR3 is 16 residues long. Germline V gene sequence: CDR1 LGHDT, CDR2 YNNKEL (reference sequence). The V segment lost 0 bases and the J segment 5 bases; nucleotides outside the gene matches: 9.

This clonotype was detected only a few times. CDR3 loop: CASSHRAPRSYEQYF. The DNA for the CDR3 is TGTGCCAGCAGTCACAGGGCCCCTCGCTCCTACGAGCAGTACTTC. The chain links TRBV28 to TRBJ2-7; weak D call: TRBD1 (6 bases). Germline V CDR1 and CDR2: MDHEN, SYDVKM. CDR3 length: 15 residues. Trimming shortened V by 5 bases and J by 0 bases, and 14 bases separated the two germline ends.

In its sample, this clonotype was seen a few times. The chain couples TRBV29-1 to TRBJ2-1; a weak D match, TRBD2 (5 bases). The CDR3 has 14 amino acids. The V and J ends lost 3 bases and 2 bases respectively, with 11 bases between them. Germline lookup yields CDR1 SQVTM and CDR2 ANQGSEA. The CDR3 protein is CSVEAEETYNEQFF. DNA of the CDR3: TGCAGCGTTGAGGCGGAGGAAACCTACAATGAGCAGTTCTTC.

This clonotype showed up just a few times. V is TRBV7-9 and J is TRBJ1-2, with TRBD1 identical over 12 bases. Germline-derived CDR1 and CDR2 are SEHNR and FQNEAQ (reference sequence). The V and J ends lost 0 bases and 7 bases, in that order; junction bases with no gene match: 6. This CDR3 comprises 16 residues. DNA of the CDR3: TGTGCCAGCAGCTTAGCCCAGGGACAGGGGGCGTCTGGCTACACCTTC. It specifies CASSLAQGQGASGYTF.

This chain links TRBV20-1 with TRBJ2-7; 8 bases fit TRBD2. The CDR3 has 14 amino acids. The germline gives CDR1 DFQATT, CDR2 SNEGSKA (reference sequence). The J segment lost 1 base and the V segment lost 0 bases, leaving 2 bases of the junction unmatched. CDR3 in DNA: TGCAGTGCTAGAGAGGTAGCGGGATCCTACGAGCAGTACTTC. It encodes CSAREVAGSYEQYF.

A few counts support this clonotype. As DNA, the CDR3 is TGTGCCAGCAGAAAGGACAGCTACGAGCAGTACTTC. It encodes CASRKDSYEQYF. This chain links TRBV6-6 with TRBJ2-7; a possible D gene is TRBD1 (6 bases). Trimming stripped 6 bases from V and 3 bases from J, with 9 bases between. The length of the CDR3 is 12 residues. Per germline, CDR1 MNHNY and CDR2 SVGAGI (reference sequence).

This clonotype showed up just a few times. CDR3 sequence (DNA): TGCGCCAGCAGCCCTAGCGGGGGGACCAATGAGCAGTTCTTC. It encodes CASSPSGGTNEQFF. The J gene is TRBJ2-1, the V gene TRBV4-3; 11 nucleotides match TRBD2. The CDR3 runs 14 residues. Germline V gene lookup returns CDR1 LGHNA and CDR2 YSLEER. J gave up 6 bases and V 4 bases, and 2 bases lay outside the gene matches.

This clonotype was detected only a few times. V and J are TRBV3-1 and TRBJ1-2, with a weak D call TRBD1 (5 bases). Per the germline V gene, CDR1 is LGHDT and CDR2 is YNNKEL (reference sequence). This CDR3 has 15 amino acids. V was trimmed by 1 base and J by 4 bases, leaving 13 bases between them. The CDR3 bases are TGTGCCAGCAGCCAAGTTGGGGGTACCGGCTATGGCTACACCTTC. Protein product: CASSQVGGTGYGYTF.

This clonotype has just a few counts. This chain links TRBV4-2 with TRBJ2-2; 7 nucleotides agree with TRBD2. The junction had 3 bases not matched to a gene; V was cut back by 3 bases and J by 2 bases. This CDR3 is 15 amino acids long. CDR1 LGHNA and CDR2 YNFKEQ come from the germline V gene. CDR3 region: CASSQGDYNTGELFF. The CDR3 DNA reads TGTGCCAGCAGCCAGGGGGACTACAACACCGGGGAGCTGTTTTTT.

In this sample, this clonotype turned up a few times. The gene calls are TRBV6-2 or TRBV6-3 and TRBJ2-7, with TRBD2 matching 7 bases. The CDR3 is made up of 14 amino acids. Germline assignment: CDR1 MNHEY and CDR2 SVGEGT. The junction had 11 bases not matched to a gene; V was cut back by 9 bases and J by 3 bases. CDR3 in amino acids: CASLSGGIGYEQYF. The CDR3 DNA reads TGTGCCAGTCTTTCGGGGGGAATCGGCTACGAGCAGTACTTC.

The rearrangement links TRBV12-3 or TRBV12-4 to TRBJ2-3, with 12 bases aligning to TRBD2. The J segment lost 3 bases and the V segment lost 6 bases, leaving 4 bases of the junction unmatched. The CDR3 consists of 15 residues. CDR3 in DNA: TGTGCCAGCAGATCTAGCGGGAGGGGGACAGATACGCAGTATTTT. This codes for CASRSSGRGTDTQYF.

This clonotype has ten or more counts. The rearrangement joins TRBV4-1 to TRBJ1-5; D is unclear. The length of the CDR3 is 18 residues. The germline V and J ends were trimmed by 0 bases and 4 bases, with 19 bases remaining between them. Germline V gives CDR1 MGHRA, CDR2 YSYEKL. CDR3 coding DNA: TGCGCCAGCAGCCAAGATACCGCAGGCCGTAAATGGAATCAGCCCCAGCATTTT. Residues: CASSQDTAGRKWNQPQHF.

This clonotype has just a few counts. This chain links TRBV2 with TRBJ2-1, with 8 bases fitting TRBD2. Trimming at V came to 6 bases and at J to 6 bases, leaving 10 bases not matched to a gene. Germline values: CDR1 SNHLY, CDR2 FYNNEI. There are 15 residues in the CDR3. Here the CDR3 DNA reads TGTGCCAGCAGGCTCAGCGGGAGTTCACTCAATGAGCAGTTCTTC. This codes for CASRLSGSSLNEQFF. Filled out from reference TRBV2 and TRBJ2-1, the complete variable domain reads EPEVTQTPSHQVTQMGQEVILRCVPISNHLYFYWYRQILGQKVEFLVSFYNNEISEKSEIFDDQFSVERPDGSNFTLKIRSTKLEDSAMYFCASRLSGSSLNEQFFGPGTRLTVL.

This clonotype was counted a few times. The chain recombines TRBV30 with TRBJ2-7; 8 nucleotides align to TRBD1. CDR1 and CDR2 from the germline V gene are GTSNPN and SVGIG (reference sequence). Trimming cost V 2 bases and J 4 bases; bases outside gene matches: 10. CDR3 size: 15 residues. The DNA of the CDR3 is TGTGCCTGGAGTTTCTCTCGGACAGGGTGGTACGAGCAGTACTTC. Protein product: CAWSFSRTGWYEQYF.

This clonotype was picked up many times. The CDR3 loop reads CSARLGTFLEETQYF. Here the CDR3 DNA reads TGCAGTGCTAGACTAGGGACCTTCCTCGAAGAGACCCAGTACTTC. This chain uses TRBV20-1 with TRBJ2-5, with D possibly being TRBD1 or TRBD2 (5 bases each). This CDR3 contains 15 residues. Germline V lookup: CDR1 DFQATT, CDR2 SNEGSKA (reference sequence). The V and J ends lost 2 bases and 3 bases respectively, with 16 bases between them.

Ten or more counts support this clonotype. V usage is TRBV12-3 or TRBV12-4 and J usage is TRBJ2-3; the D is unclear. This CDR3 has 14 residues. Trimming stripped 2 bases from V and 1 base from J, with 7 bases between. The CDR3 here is CASSLRMGTDTQYF. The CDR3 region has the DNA TGTGCCAGCAGTTTACGTATGGGCACAGATACGCAGTATTTT.

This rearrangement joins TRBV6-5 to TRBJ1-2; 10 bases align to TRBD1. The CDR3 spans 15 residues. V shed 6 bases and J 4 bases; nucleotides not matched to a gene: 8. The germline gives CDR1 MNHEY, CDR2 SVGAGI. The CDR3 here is CASSTYRDRGYGYTF. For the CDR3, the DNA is TGTGCCAGCAGCACCTACCGGGACAGGGGCTATGGCTACACCTTC.

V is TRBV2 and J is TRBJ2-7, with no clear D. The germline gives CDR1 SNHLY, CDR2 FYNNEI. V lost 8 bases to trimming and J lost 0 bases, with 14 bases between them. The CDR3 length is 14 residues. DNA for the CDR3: TGTGCCAGCGGTTCGGCACGGAACTCCTACGAGCAGTACTTC. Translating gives CASGSARNSYEQYF.

The CDR3 sequence is CSARAEREGSYEQYF. DNA for the CDR3: TGCAGTGCTAGAGCGGAGCGGGAGGGTTCCTACGAGCAGTACTTC. The rearrangement joins TRBV20-1 to TRBJ2-7; 10 positions match TRBD2. Trimming at V came to 1 base and at J to 1 base, leaving 4 bases not matched to a gene. Germline V gives CDR1 DFQATT, CDR2 SNEGSKA (reference sequence). The CDR3 is 15 amino acids.

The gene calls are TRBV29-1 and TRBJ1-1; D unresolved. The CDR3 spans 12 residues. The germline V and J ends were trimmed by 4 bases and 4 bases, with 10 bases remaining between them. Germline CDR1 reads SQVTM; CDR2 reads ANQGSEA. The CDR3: CSVGSVTTEAFF. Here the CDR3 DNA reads TGCAGCGTTGGTAGCGTAACCACTGAAGCTTTCTTT. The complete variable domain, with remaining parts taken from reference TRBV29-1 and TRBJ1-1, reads SAVISQKPSRDICQRGTSLTIQCQVDSQVTMMFWYRQQPGQSLTLIATANQGSEATYESGFVIDKFPISRPNLTFSTLTVSNMSPEDSSIYLCSVGSVTTEAFFGQGTRLTVV.

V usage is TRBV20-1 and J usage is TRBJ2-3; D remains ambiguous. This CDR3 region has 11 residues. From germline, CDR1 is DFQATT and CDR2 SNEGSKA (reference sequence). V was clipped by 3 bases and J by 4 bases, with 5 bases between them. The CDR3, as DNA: TGCAGTGCTAGGTACTCAGATACGCAGTATTTT. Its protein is CSARYSDTQYF.

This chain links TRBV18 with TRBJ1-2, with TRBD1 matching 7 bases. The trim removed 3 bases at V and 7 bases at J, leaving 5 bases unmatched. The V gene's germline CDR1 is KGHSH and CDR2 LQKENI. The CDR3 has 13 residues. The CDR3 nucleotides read TGTGCCAGCTCACCCGGGACAGAACCTGGCTACACCTTC. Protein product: CASSPGTEPGYTF.